This T cell receptor (beta chain) was identified during a study of Graves' ophthalmopathy and Graves' hyperthyroidism. Looking at the study overall: Peripheral blood was gathered at first diagnosis, ahead of any treatment whatsoever.

Germline CDR1 is ENHRY and CDR2 is SYGVKD. This CDR3 is 14 amino acids long. V lost 2 bases to trimming and J lost 7 bases, with 12 bases between them. Symptoms, serum thyroxine and TRAb, thyroid ultrasound, and orbital computed tomography formed the diagnostic basis. The authors amplified TCR beta CDR3 regions from RNA transcripts. Second-round multiplex PCR came after a first-round RT-PCR that employed HTBI primers. MiXCR was run by TCRdb on the multiplex PCR reads, yielding one entry per CDR3 protein. The sample lists about 370,000 distinct CDR3 sequences; roughly 15% were seen once. Study-wide results and caveats: Ophthalmopathy progression predictions by the model showed approximately 79% specificity and about 70% sensitivity. A majority of expanded thyroid clonotypes exceeding 0.001 frequency were likewise present in blood.

This clonotype has at least ten counts. Its matching antigen is unknown. The chain combines TRBV10-3 with TRBJ1-5; D not resolved. Sequencing input: peripheral blood. The sequence came from an adult woman with stable Graves' hyperthyroidism. DNA for the CDR3: TGTGCCATCAGTGAGCTAGGTCCTCGACAGCCCCAGCATTTT. The encoded protein is CAISELGPRQPQHF.